These T cell receptor beta chains were read from a single sample in a study of Graves' ophthalmopathy and Graves' hyperthyroidism. TCRdb passed the multiplex PCR reads through MiXCR, listing each CDR3 protein once. Here the sample spans around 400,000 distinct CDR3 sequences, roughly 20% being singletons. Input material: peripheral blood. The receptor set was obtained from a young woman with stable Graves' hyperthyroidism. Each CDR3 is given with its conserved first and last residue. A D gene is named only where the DNA matches it firmly. Expanded clones are given a class, and other clones once, few, many or no size at all.

>TRBV2|-|-|TRBJ1-5
CASSRDITNQPQHF
TGTGCCAGCAGTCGGGACATCACCAATCAGCCCCAGCATTTT
>TRBV2|many|-|TRBJ2-5
CASSDGGRETQYF
TGTGCCAGCAGTGATGGTGGGAGAGAGACCCAGTACTTC
>TRBV7-9|many|-|TRBJ2-6
CASSRVGGANVLTF
TGTGCCAGCAGCCGGGTAGGTGGGGCCAACGTCCTGACTTTC
>TRBV6-5|many|-|TRBJ1-3
CASTASGNTIYF
TGTGCCAGCACGGCTTCTGGAAACACCATATATTTT
>TRBV30|-|-|TRBJ2-7
CAWRGTKPFYSYEQYF
TGTGCCTGGAGGGGAACCAAACCATTCTACTCCTACGAGCAGTACTTC
>TRBV12-5|-|-|TRBJ1-1
CASGLVIGGMNTEAFF
TGTGCTAGTGGTTTGGTAATCGGGGGGATGAACACTGAAGCTTTCTTT
>TRBV6-5|-|-|TRBJ2-7
CASSYGLNYEQYF
TGTGCCAGCAGTTACGGACTCAACTACGAGCAGTACTTC
>TRBV5-1|many|-|TRBJ2-2
CASSLAGTMYAGELFF
TGCGCCAGCAGCTTGGCCGGGACAATGTATGCCGGGGAGCTGTTTTTT
>TRBV2|many|-|TRBJ2-7
CASSRSLFYEQYF
TGTGCCAGCTCCCGCAGTCTGTTCTACGAGCAGTACTTC
>TRBV20-1|many|TRBD2|TRBJ2-4
CTGGERAKNIQYF
TGCACCGGGGGGGAGAGGGCCAAAAACATTCAGTACTTC
>TRBV12-3/TRBV12-4|many|TRBD1|TRBJ1-1
CASSPGTGPWMNTEAFF
TGTGCCAGCAGTCCCGGGACAGGGCCCTGGATGAACACTGAAGCTTTCTTT
>TRBV2|many|-|TRBJ2-3
CASSVYGSTDTQYF
TGTGCCAGCAGTGTATATGGGAGCACAGATACGCAGTATTTT
>TRBV12-3/TRBV12-4|-|-|TRBJ1-1
CAQTNTEAFF
TGTGCCCAAACCAACACTGAAGCTTTCTTT
>TRBV12-3/TRBV12-4|many|TRBD1|TRBJ1-2
CASSRGTEVYGYTF
TGTGCCAGCAGTAGGGGGACAGAGGTCTATGGCTACACCTTC
>TRBV6-4|many|TRBD1|TRBJ1-2
CARGQGKNYGYTF
TGTGCCAGGGGACAGGGTAAAAACTATGGCTACACCTTC
>TRBV20-1|many|TRBD2|TRBJ2-7
CSASEWGRENGYEQYF
TGCAGTGCCTCCGAATGGGGGAGGGAGAATGGCTACGAGCAGTACTTC
>TRBV11-2|-|-|TRBJ2-4
CASSLAGRKNIQYF
TGTGCCAGCAGCTTAGCGGGACGGAAAAACATTCAGTACTTC
>TRBV2|many|TRBD1|TRBJ1-2
CASSVPGLGQGNYGYTF
TGTGCCAGCAGTGTCCCTGGTCTGGGACAGGGGAACTATGGCTACACCTTC
>TRBV11-1|many|-|TRBJ1-3
CASSPGVSGNTIYF
TGTGCCAGCAGCCCGGGAGTCTCTGGAAACACCATATATTTT
>TRBV20-1|many|TRBD1|TRBJ1-2
CSAIPGGAGGFYGYTF
TGCAGTGCTATCCCGGGGGGCGCAGGGGGCTTTTATGGCTACACCTTC
>TRBV10-3|few|TRBD1|TRBJ2-4
CAISERTGENIQYF
TGTGCCATCAGTGAACGGACAGGAGAAAACATTCAGTACTTC
>TRBV11-1|many|TRBD1|TRBJ2-7
CASSFDRGQSSYEQYF
TGTGCCAGCAGCTTCGACAGGGGGCAGAGCTCCTACGAGCAGTACTTC
>TRBV30|many|TRBD1|TRBJ1-5
CAWSVQGGEHQPQHF
TGTGCCTGGAGTGTACAAGGGGGCGAGCATCAGCCCCAGCATTTT
>TRBV29-1|many|TRBD2|TRBJ2-5
CSVGRASEETQYF
TGCAGCGTCGGGAGGGCGAGTGAGGAGACCCAGTACTTC
>TRBV13|-|-|TRBJ1-2
CASSLNRVGYAF
TGTGCCAGCAGCTTGAACAGGGTGGGCTACGCCTTC
>TRBV18|once|-|TRBJ1-1
CASSPRGKTEAFF
TGTGCCAGCTCACCTAGGGGTAAGACTGAAGCTTTCTTT
>TRBV12-3/TRBV12-4|many|-|TRBJ1-6
CASSFGQTDNSPLHF
TGTGCCAGCAGTTTCGGGCAGACAGATAATTCACCCCTCCACTTT
>TRBV20-1|many|-|TRBJ2-7
CSVVGAGVSVYEQYF
TGCAGTGTCGTAGGGGCGGGTGTTAGTGTCTACGAGCAGTACTTC
>TRBV7-9|many|-|TRBJ2-5
CASGGSSVETQYF
TGTGCCAGCGGTGGGTCTAGCGTCGAGACCCAGTACTTC
>TRBV3-1|-|-|TRBJ1-5
CASSQVKGWPQHF
TGTGCCAGCAGCCAAGTTAAGGGGTGGCCCCAGCATTTT
>TRBV12-3/TRBV12-4|-|-|TRBJ2-5
CASTGLWETQYF
TGTGCCAGCACGGGGCTCTGGGAGACCCAGTACTTC
>TRBV7-6|-|-|TRBJ1-1
CASSLATNILMNTEAFF
TGTGCCAGCAGCTTGGCAACAAATATCCTCATGAACACTGAAGCTTTCTTT
>TRBV30|many|-|TRBJ1-3
CAWSRDPGNTIYF
TGTGCCTGGAGTAGGGACCCTGGAAACACCATATATTTT
>TRBV20-1|-|-|TRBJ1-1
CSARDQIGRNTEAFF
TGCAGTGCTAGAGATCAAATAGGGCGGAACACTGAAGCTTTCTTT
>TRBV6-1|-|-|TRBJ1-6
CASSEYMPGLGLVTLHF
TGTGCCAGCAGTGAATATATGCCGGGACTCGGGTTAGTGACCCTCCACTTT
>TRBV28|once|-|TRBJ2-7
CASSAIGQLYEQYF
TGTGCCAGCAGCGCAATCGGACAGCTCTACGAGCAGTACTTC
>TRBV6-2/TRBV6-3|many|-|TRBJ1-5
CAGGFSNQPQHF
TGTGCCGGTGGATTTAGCAATCAGCCCCAGCATTTT